The 27 T cell receptor beta chains below were found in one sample sequenced in a study of blood T cell repertoires in COVID-19 (dated by TCRdb to the early 2020s). Libraries were built with the immunoSEQ multiplex PCR assay. Not all clones reach the TCRdb copy of this immuneACCESS table, which keeps in-frame sequences only. Checked studies attribute under half of the gap to unresolved V genes and leave the rest unexplained. In this sample the table shows 200,000 to 250,000 clones, approximately 86% of which occur a single time. In total, the top ten clones hold 3.6% of the sample. The specimen sequenced was peripheral blood. The source of these receptors is an elderly woman with acute or convalescent COVID-19.

The chain carries TRBV11-1 and TRBJ2-7, with D possibly matching TRBD1 (6 bases). Trimming took 5 bases from V and 2 from J, leaving 13 bases between them. The CDR3 length is 14 residues. Germline assignment: CDR1 SGHAT and CDR2 FQDESV (reference sequence). CDR3 region: CASSPRTAPYEQYF. The CDR3 coding sequence is TGTGCCAGCAGCCCCCGGACAGCCCCCTACGAGCAGTACTTC.

This clone was found a few times. The chain links TRBV7-2 to TRBJ1-5, with 7 bases matching TRBD1. The CDR3 spans 15 residues. CDR1 and CDR2 (germline): SGHTA, FQGNSA. Germline trimming cut 1 base from V and 3 bases from J; bases unmatched to any gene: 3. The CDR3 DNA sequence: TGTGCCAGCAGCTTAGAGGGGACAGTCAATCAGCCCCAGCATTTT. This translates into CASSLEGTVNQPQHF.

V gene TRBV5-6 combines with J gene TRBJ2-1, with a weak D call TRBD1 (5 bases). The CDR3 extends over 13 amino acids. Germline lookup yields CDR1 SGHDT and CDR2 YYEEEE. With 1 base removed from V and 7 bases from J, the gap between germline ends came to 9 bases. DNA for the CDR3: TGTGCCAGCAGCTTGAAACAGGTGAATGAGCAGTTCTTC. It yields the protein CASSLKQVNEQFF.

The CDR3 spells CASSRGNTEAFF. CDR3 in DNA: TGTGCCAGCTCACGCGGGAACACTGAAGCTTTCTTT. The chain couples TRBV18 to TRBJ1-1; D unresolved. The CDR3 has 12 amino acids. Germline V gives CDR1 KGHSH, CDR2 LQKENI. V dropped 4 bases and J dropped 1 base, with 4 bases sitting between them.

The chain carries TRBV4-2 and TRBJ1-2; 10 nucleotides agree with TRBD1. CDR1 and CDR2 (germline): LGHNA, YNFKEQ. The CDR3 runs 15 residues. After removal of 3 bases from V and 7 bases from J, the junction contained 8 bases not matched to a gene. The CDR3 reads CASSQPGQGSAGYTF. Written as DNA, the CDR3 is TGTGCCAGCAGCCAGCCGGGACAGGGGTCCGCTGGCTACACCTTC.

In the case of this clone: This clone may be a read error of a much larger clone one base away. The gene calls are TRBV4-2 and TRBJ2-5, with 10 positions matching TRBD2. V lost 5 bases to trimming and J lost 2 bases; unmatched junction nucleotides: 2. This CDR3 spans 14 amino acids. Germline V gene lookup returns CDR1 LGHNA and CDR2 YNFKEQ. The CDR3 sequence is CASSGAGGQETQYF. The CDR3 region has the DNA TGTGCCAGCAGCGGAGCGGGGGGGCAAGAGACCCAGTACTTC.

CDR3 in amino acids: CASTRQGSNQPQHF. The CDR3, as DNA: TGTGCCAGCACCCGACAGGGTAGCAATCAGCCCCAGCATTTT. The chain employs TRBV7-9 and TRBJ1-5; 7 bases map to TRBD1. CDR1 and CDR2 from the germline V gene are SEHNR and FQNEAQ (reference sequence). The CDR3 consists of 14 residues. The J segment lost 0 bases and the V segment lost 7 bases, leaving 3 bases of the junction unmatched.

The V and J genes are TRBV30 and TRBJ2-1, with D tentatively TRBD1 (6 bases). Germline V CDR1 and CDR2: GTSNPN, SVGIG (reference sequence). The CDR3 extends over 14 amino acids. Trimming took off 4 bases at V and 0 bases at J, with 10 bases between the two ends. The CDR3 here is CAWTGAGSYNEQFF. Here the CDR3 DNA reads TGTGCCTGGACAGGGGCGGGCTCCTACAATGAGCAGTTCTTC.

The CDR3, as DNA: TGTGCCAGCAGCCCCGGGGGTGTTGGAAACACCATATATTTT. Protein: CASSPGGVGNTIYF. The V gene is TRBV2, the J gene TRBJ1-3, with D possibly TRBD1 on 5 matching bases. V lost 6 bases and J lost 3, with 12 bases in between. Per germline, CDR1 SNHLY and CDR2 FYNNEI. The CDR3 is 14 amino acids.

J is TRBJ1-1 and V is TRBV11-1; 7 bases fit TRBD1. The CDR3 runs 16 residues. Per germline, CDR1 SGHAT and CDR2 FQDESV (reference sequence). V trimming: 2 bases; J trimming: 5 bases; junction bases outside the gene matches: 11. CDR3: CASSLQAATGITEAFF. In DNA form, the CDR3 reads TGTGCCAGCAGCTTACAAGCCGCGACAGGGATAACTGAAGCTTTCTTT.

Here the CDR3 DNA reads TGTGCCAGTAGTCCCCAGGGGGCGCCCGGCTATGGCTACACCTTC. Translated: CASSPQGAPGYGYTF. This sequence joins TRBV19 and TRBJ1-2; 8 bases are shared with TRBD1. The J segment lost 4 bases and the V segment lost 5 bases, leaving 9 bases of the junction unmatched. Germline V gene lookup returns CDR1 LNHDA and CDR2 SQIVND (reference sequence). The CDR3 length is 15 residues.

In its sample, this clone was seen once. The V gene is TRBV7-8, the J gene TRBJ2-5; D remains unclear. Germline V lookup: CDR1 SGHVS, CDR2 FQNEAQ. The V end was cut by 7 bases, the J end by 5 bases, with 20 bases between. The CDR3 is 15 amino acids. The CDR3 spells CASTPVVRARETQYF. CDR3 DNA sequence: TGTGCCAGCACCCCTGTCGTTAGAGCTCGGGAGACCCAGTACTTC.

This clone was detected only a few times. V usage is TRBV2 and J usage is TRBJ2-7; D not certain. Trimming took 5 bases from V and 4 from J, leaving 6 bases between them. This CDR3 spans 11 amino acids. In germline, CDR1 is SNHLY, CDR2 FYNNEI. This CDR3 is CASSTYYEQYF. CDR3 sequence (DNA): TGTGCCAGCAGTACCTATTACGAGCAGTACTTC.

V usage is TRBV5-4 and J usage is TRBJ1-1; TRBD1 is a possible D gene (6 bases). V was pared by 1 base and J by 3 bases, with 10 bases between. Germline V gene lookup returns CDR1 SGHNT and CDR2 YYREEE (reference sequence). The CDR3 spans 14 residues. CDR3 sequence reads: CASSLRQGYTEAFF. DNA of the CDR3: TGTGCCAGCAGCTTGCGTCAGGGGTACACTGAAGCTTTCTTT.

V and J are TRBV11-2 and TRBJ1-2; 7 positions match TRBD1. The trim removed 0 bases at V and 2 bases at J, leaving 3 bases unmatched. The CDR3 is made up of 15 amino acids. Germline V CDR1 and CDR2: SGHAT, FQNNGV. The CDR3 nucleotides read TGTGCCAGCAGCTTAGATCGGGGACAGAACTATGGCTACACCTTC. Amino acid sequence: CASSLDRGQNYGYTF. Full variable domain (missing parts from reference TRBV11-2 and TRBJ1-2): EAGVAQSPRYKIIEKRQSVAFWCNPISGHATLYWYQQILGQGPKLLIQFQNNGVVDDSQLPKDRFSAERLKGVDSTLKIQPAKLEDSAVYLCASSLDRGQNYGYTFGSGTRLTVV.

The chain is built from TRBV5-1 and TRBJ2-7; unclear D gene. CDR3 size: 14 residues. Between the trimmed V and J ends, which lost 2 bases and 2 bases, there was a span of 11 bases. Germline values: CDR1 SGHRS, CDR2 YFSETQ. The CDR3 nucleotides read TGCGCCAGCAGCTTATCACAGAGAACCTACGAGCAGTACTTC. Amino acids: CASSLSQRTYEQYF. Based on the CDR3 plus reference TRBV5-1 and TRBJ2-7, the full variable domain is KAGVTQTPRYLIKTRGQQVTLSCSPISGHRSVSWYQQTPGQGLQFLFEYFSETQRNKGNFPGRFSGRQFSNSRSEMNVSTLELGDSALYLCASSLSQRTYEQYFGPGTRLTVT.

In this sample, this clone turned up once. The chain has TRBV28 and TRBJ1-4; D call uncertain. Looked up from germline, CDR1 is MDHEN and CDR2 is SYDVKM. V was pared by 6 bases and J by 0 bases, with 11 bases between. This CDR3 region has 15 residues. The CDR3 DNA reads TGTGCCAGCAGCTCGACTGGAGCAACTAATGAAAAACTGTTTTTT. It is translated as CASSSTGATNEKLFF.

V and J are TRBV10-3 and TRBJ2-7; TRBD1 agrees at 7 bases. Germline CDR1 reads ENHRY; CDR2 reads SYGVKD. The V segment lost 7 bases and the J segment 7 bases; nucleotides outside the gene matches: 13. This CDR3 is built from 14 residues. This CDR3 reads CAIKRGPDSREQYF. The CDR3 DNA sequence: TGTGCCATCAAGAGGGGGCCGGATTCGAGAGAGCAGTACTTC.

The chain couples TRBV5-6 to TRBJ2-7; possibly TRBD2 for D (6 bases). The CDR3 has 12 amino acids. The V end was cut by 4 bases, the J end by 8 bases, with 13 bases between. The germline V gene has CDR1 SGHDT and CDR2 YYEEEE. As DNA, the CDR3 is TGTGCCAGCAGCCCCACGGGGGATAAGCAGTACTTC. As protein: CASSPTGDKQYF.

A single count supports this clone. V is TRBV19 and J is TRBJ2-3; D unclear. Trimming shortened V by 5 bases and J by 2 bases, and 11 bases separated the two germline ends. Per germline, CDR1 LNHDA and CDR2 SQIVND (reference sequence). The CDR3 spans 14 residues. The CDR3 region is CASSFQANTDTQYF. For the CDR3, the DNA is TGTGCCAGTAGTTTCCAGGCCAACACAGATACGCAGTATTTT.

This clone was observed once. The CDR3 is CASSSSSGREAFF. CDR3 nucleotide sequence: TGTGCCAGCAGCTCCTCCTCGGGAAGAGAAGCTTTCTTT. This chain connects TRBV7-3 to TRBJ1-1; the D is unclear. CDR3 length: 13 residues. CDR1 is SGHTA, CDR2 FQGTGA, per germline. The ends were cut back, 4 bases at V and 8 bases at J, with 14 bases in the middle.

This clone was recorded once. This chain links TRBV6-5 with TRBJ1-2; D might be TRBD1 (5 bases). V dropped 10 bases and J dropped 2 bases, with 14 bases sitting between them. The germline CDR1 and CDR2 sequences are MNHEY and SVGAGI. There are 13 residues in the CDR3. CDR3 DNA: TGTGCCACCCGAGTGGAGGGGAACTATGGCTACACCTTC. It specifies CATRVEGNYGYTF.

The rearrangement uses TRBV7-3 and TRBJ2-1, with 10 bases lining up with TRBD2. Germline V CDR1 and CDR2: SGHTA, FQGTGA. V gave up 0 bases and J gave up 6 bases; unmatched junction bases: 5. CDR3 length: 16 amino acids. The CDR3 bases are TGTGCCAGCAGCTTAACGTCGAGCGGGGGGGCCAATGAGCAGTTCTTC. Translating gives CASSLTSSGGANEQFF. Looking up the rest from reference TRBV7-3 and TRBJ2-1 gives the full variable domain: GAGVSQTPSNKVTEKGKYVELRCDPISGHTALYWYRQSLGQGPEFLIYFQGTGAADDSGLPNDRFFAVRPEGSVSTLKIQRTERGDSAVYLCASSLTSSGGANEQFFGPGTRLTVL.

J is TRBJ1-2 and V is TRBV25-1; 7 bases fit TRBD1. V lost 1 base and J lost 9; bases outside the gene matches: 8. Germline assignment: CDR1 MGHDK and CDR2 SYGVNS. CDR3 length equals 14 residues. CDR3 in DNA: TGTGCCAGCAGTGAATCAAACAGGGGATGGAGCTACACCTTC. Translation: CASSESNRGWSYTF.

The V and J genes are TRBV11-2 and TRBJ2-4, with D possibly TRBD2 on 5 matching bases. Trimming took off 5 bases at V and 0 bases at J, with 17 bases between the two ends. This CDR3 spans 17 amino acids. CDR1 SGHAT and CDR2 FQNNGV come from the germline V gene. The CDR3 coding sequence is TGTGCCAGCAGCGTTCCCTTGGGAGAGCTAGCCAAAAACATTCAGTACTTC. It specifies CASSVPLGELAKNIQYF.

The chain links TRBV6-5 to TRBJ1-6, with D possibly being TRBD1 (5 bases). The CDR3 has 15 amino acids. V lost 7 bases to trimming and J lost 6 bases, with 16 bases between them. Germline CDR1 is MNHEY and CDR2 is SVGAGI. The CDR3 sequence is CASKYGQGGNSPLHF. CDR3 DNA sequence: TGTGCCAGCAAATACGGTCAGGGAGGTAATTCACCCCTCCACTTT.

The chain couples TRBV5-1 to TRBJ1-3; 7 bases fit TRBD1. The CDR3 is 14 amino acids. Trimming cost V 1 base and J 6 bases; bases outside gene matches: 4. The V gene's germline CDR1 is SGHRS and CDR2 YFSETQ. The CDR3 nucleotides are TGCGCCAGCAGCTTGTCAGGGGGTGAAAACACCATATATTTT. Translating gives CASSLSGGENTIYF.